This TCR beta chain was sequenced in a study of Ad26.COV2.S vaccination and SARS-CoV-2 variants. Study overall: Donor was in the COV1001 Ad26.COV2.S trial arm. Ad26.COV2.S, an intramuscular injection, was given once or twice 56 days apart.

The table came from immunoSEQ multiplex PCR; TCRdb's copy has only in-frame clones and leaves some out. The table lists some 420,000 clones, 85% to 90% of them singletons. Treatment given: some 20 received Ad26.COV2.S at low or high dose, single or two shots; 5 received placebo; per-sample allocation not given. It was on day 63 after the first vaccine or placebo injection that samples were taken. The sequencing used peripheral blood, collected in a trial of Ad26.COV2.S vaccine versus placebo. The receptor's source is a person between 18 and 59 years old who received the Ad26.COV2.S COVID-19 vaccine or a placebo.

For the CDR3, the DNA is TGTGCCAGCAGCTTGGTACTGGGGGCCTCCTACGAGCAGTACTTC. Its translation is CASSLVLGASYEQYF. This chain uses TRBV7-2 with TRBJ2-7; a possible D gene is TRBD1 (6 bases). Between the trimmed V and J ends, which lost 3 bases and 0 bases, there was a span of 12 bases. The CDR3 is 15 residues long. Germline V lookup: CDR1 SGHTA, CDR2 FQGNSA.